This T cell receptor beta chain is from a study of blood T cells in healthy people across ages. Regarding the study as a whole: A roughly linear fall in TCR beta diversity per million T cells was seen with increasing age.

Combining a sample-barcoded 5' primer with a J-beta primer mix, a second PCR ran for roughly 7 to 12 cycles. MiXCR was run by TCRdb on the 5' RACE reads, yielding one entry per CDR3 protein. The sample consists of roughly 410,000 distinct CDR3 sequences, over 45% of them appearing once. This clonotype appeared many times. Antigen specificity is unknown. The trim removed 4 bases at V and 1 base at J, leaving 4 bases unmatched. CDR1 and CDR2 (germline): SQVTM, ANQGSEA. The CDR3 spans 14 residues. The chain is built from TRBV29-1 and TRBJ1-3, with 7 nucleotides matching TRBD1. The sample comprised blood. The receptor was derived from a man between 60 and 70 years old in good health. The CDR3 nucleotides read TGCAGCGTTGGGCTGGGACAGTCTGGAAACACCATATATTTT. Its translation is CSVGLGQSGNTIYF.